The 14 T cell receptor beta chains in this list originate from one sample, sequenced in a study of T cell changes during pregnancy in multiple sclerosis. Generated by immunoSEQ multiplex PCR, the TCRdb table keeps only in-frame clones and is missing some. The sample contains approximately 47,000 clones, approximately 90% of which appear only once. The input for sequencing was peripheral blood, taken in the first trimester of pregnancy. Receptors originate from a female donor with multiple sclerosis, enrolled in a pregnancy study.

This sequence joins TRBV6-1 and TRBJ1-5, with D possibly TRBD1 on 6 matching bases. The CDR3 sequence is 14 residues long. Between the trimmed V and J ends, which lost 6 bases and 4 bases, there was a span of 13 bases. Germline-derived CDR1 and CDR2 are MNHNS and SASEGT. This CDR3 reads CASSQDRSNQPQHF. In DNA, the CDR3 is TGTGCCAGCAGCCAAGACAGGTCGAATCAGCCCCAGCATTTT.

The V and J genes are TRBV5-1 and TRBJ2-5; D perhaps matches TRBD2 (6 bases). Germline V gene data show CDR1 as SGHRS and CDR2 as YFSETQ. This CDR3 spans 13 amino acids. The V end was cut by 7 bases, the J end by 1 base, with 11 bases between. For the CDR3, the DNA is TGCGCCAGCTGGGGGGATAGCCAAGAGACCCAGTACTTC. This codes for CASWGDSQETQYF.

The V and J genes are TRBV7-2 and TRBJ2-5; 7 bases agree with TRBD2. Per germline, CDR1 SGHTA and CDR2 FQGNSA. This CDR3 region has 14 residues. The V gene end was trimmed by 2 bases and the J gene end by 2 bases; junction bases not matched to a gene: 2. The CDR3 DNA reads TGTGCCAGCAGCTTAACGGGGGGACAAGAGACCCAGTACTTC. Encoded protein: CASSLTGGQETQYF.

A single count supports this clone. The chain employs TRBV29-1 and TRBJ2-7; 8 bases agree with TRBD1. Trimming took 6 bases from V and 4 from J; bases not matched to a gene: 5. This CDR3 has 12 amino acids. CDR1 is SQVTM, CDR2 ANQGSEA, per germline. CDR3 DNA: TGCAGCGTCGGACAGGGAAGTTACGAGCAGTACTTC. It specifies CSVGQGSYEQYF.

This chain connects TRBV18 to TRBJ2-3, with D possibly being TRBD2 (6 bases). Germline values: CDR1 KGHSH, CDR2 LQKENI. This CDR3 is built from 16 residues. Between the trimmed V and J ends, which lost 5 bases and 0 bases, there was a span of 15 bases. The CDR3 DNA sequence: TGTGCCAGCTCATTCCGTAGCGGATCTAGCACAGATACGCAGTATTTT. Residues: CASSFRSGSSTDTQYF.

The chain joins TRBV6-5 to TRBJ1-2, with 7 bases matching TRBD1. After removal of 2 bases from V and 1 base from J, the junction contained 4 bases not matched to a gene. The CDR3 loop spans 15 amino acids. Germline CDR1 and CDR2: MNHEY and SVGAGI. CDR3 in DNA: TGTGCCAGCAGTTACAGGGGGCTAGATAACTATGGCTACACCTTC. Translating gives CASSYRGLDNYGYTF.

CDR3 region: CASSSTGTDYGYTF. CDR3 DNA sequence: TGTGCCAGCTCATCGACAGGGACCGACTATGGCTACACCTTC. The chain has TRBV18 and TRBJ1-2; 7 bases agree with TRBD1. Trimming removed 5 bases from V and 3 bases from J; junction bases left unmatched: 6. The CDR3 is 14 amino acids. Germline V gives CDR1 KGHSH, CDR2 LQKENI.

The chain combines TRBV28 with TRBJ1-2; D is unclear. The CDR3 totals 13 residues. Deletions cut 3 bases from V and 2 bases from J, with 7 bases between. Germline V gene lookup returns CDR1 MDHEN and CDR2 SYDVKM. The CDR3 DNA is TGTGCCAGCAGTTTTTGGGAGAACTATGGCTACACCTTC. Translation: CASSFWENYGYTF.

The rearrangement joins TRBV27 to TRBJ2-7, with TRBD1 matching 9 bases. V lost 2 bases, J lost 4 bases, and 9 bases stayed unmatched. CDR3 length: 16 residues. Per germline, CDR1 MNHEY and CDR2 SMNVEV (reference sequence). The CDR3 sequence: CASSLSLGDREYEQYF. In nucleotides, the CDR3 is TGTGCCAGCAGTTTAAGTCTGGGGGACAGGGAATACGAGCAGTACTTC.

This chain's CDR3 is CASSIAPPGQGAVGYTF. The DNA for the CDR3 is TGTGCCAGTAGTATCGCTCCCCCGGGACAGGGGGCTGTAGGCTACACCTTC. The chain combines TRBV19 with TRBJ1-2; 12 positions match TRBD1. The V gene's germline CDR1 is LNHDA and CDR2 SQIVND (reference sequence). With V trimmed by 3 bases and J by 8 bases, 13 bases remained unmatched. The CDR3 extends over 17 amino acids.

The chain uses TRBV6-1 and TRBJ2-7, with 8 bases fitting TRBD2. J gave up 5 bases and V 0 bases, and 3 bases lay outside the gene matches. This CDR3 has 14 amino acids. Germline V gene sequence: CDR1 MNHNS, CDR2 SASEGT. This chain's CDR3 is CASSEAAGEDEQYF. For the CDR3, the DNA is TGTGCCAGCAGTGAAGCAGCGGGGGAGGACGAGCAGTACTTC.

The chain links TRBV28 to TRBJ2-5; the match to TRBD2 covers 7 bases. Germline trimming cut 2 bases from V and 6 bases from J; bases unmatched to any gene: 9. The CDR3 runs 15 residues. Germline V gene lookup returns CDR1 MDHEN and CDR2 SYDVKM. CDR3: CASSLARGGRKTQYF. DNA for the CDR3: TGTGCCAGCAGTTTAGCGCGGGGAGGGCGAAAGACCCAGTACTTC.

V usage is TRBV27 and J usage is TRBJ1-2; tentatively, D is TRBD1 (5 bases). The CDR3 covers 14 residues. Germline CDR1 reads MNHEY; CDR2 reads SMNVEV (reference sequence). V lost 6 bases to trimming and J lost 6 bases, with 17 bases between them. CDR3 sequence (DNA): TGTGCCAGCAGGACCCCAGGGATGGTGGATGGCTACACCTTC. Its translation is CASRTPGMVDGYTF.

The chain uses TRBV18 and TRBJ2-5; the D gene is possibly TRBD2 (5 bases). CDR1 and CDR2 (germline): KGHSH, LQKENI. The CDR3 is 14 amino acids. The V end was cut by 5 bases, the J end by 5 bases, with 15 bases between. The CDR3 region is CASSANRGKETQYF. The DNA for the CDR3 is TGTGCCAGCTCAGCGAACAGAGGGAAGGAGACCCAGTACTTC.